The 10 T cell receptor beta chains listed next were all sequenced from one sample in a study of cytomegalovirus exposure and HLA in healthy donors. 60 Vbeta and 13 Jbeta primers were used in PCR. Produced via immunoSEQ multiplex PCR; TCRdb's table is partial and in-frame only. The sample contains almost 200,000 clones, 70% to 80% of which appear only once. Sequenced sample: PBMCs. These receptors originate from a male donor in good health and CMV-seropositive.

V usage is TRBV5-6 and J usage is TRBJ2-7; maybe TRBD1 (6 bases). Germline values: CDR1 SGHDT, CDR2 YYEEEE. Trimming took 1 base from V and 4 from J, leaving 12 bases between them. The CDR3 has 14 residues. Here the CDR3 reads CASSLLQGEYEQYF. As DNA, the CDR3 is TGTGCCAGCAGCTTGTTACAGGGTGAATACGAGCAGTACTTC. Full variable domain (remainder filled in from reference TRBV5-6 and TRBJ2-7): DAGVTQSPTHLIKTRGQQVTLRCSPKSGHDTVSWYQQALGQGPQFIFQYYEEEERQRGNFPDRFSGHQFPNYSSELNVNALLLGDSALYLCASSLLQGEYEQYFGPGTRLTVT.

The chain combines TRBV6-1 with TRBJ1-2; perhaps TRBD1 as D (6 bases). With 5 bases removed from V and 4 bases from J, the gap between germline ends came to 17 bases. The CDR3 contains 15 residues. CDR1 is MNHNS, CDR2 SASEGT, per germline. CDR3 coding DNA: TGTGCCAGCAGTTCATCCACAGGGTCGGGCTATGGCTACACCTTC. It translates to CASSSSTGSGYGYTF.

The V gene is TRBV5-4, the J gene TRBJ1-2; 9 bases are a match to TRBD1. V was clipped by 4 bases and J by 8 bases; unmatched bases: 9. This CDR3 comprises 14 residues. CDR1 is SGHNT and CDR2 is YYREEE in the germline V gene (reference sequence). CDR3 sequence: CASSGDREDLGYTF. Written as DNA, the CDR3 is TGTGCCAGCAGCGGGGACAGGGAGGACTTAGGCTACACCTTC.

As DNA, the CDR3 is TGTGCCAGCGGCAAAGAGACCCAGTACTTC. Translating it yields CASGKETQYF. The chain carries TRBV5-4 and TRBJ2-5; D remains unclear. The CDR3 is made up of 10 amino acids. Germline CDR1 reads SGHNT; CDR2 reads YYREEE (reference sequence). The V gene lost 7 bases and the J gene lost 3 bases, with 4 bases spanning the gap.

In its sample, this clone was seen once. The chain is built from TRBV7-9 and TRBJ2-7; 7 positions match TRBD1. This CDR3 has 13 residues. CDR1 and CDR2 from the germline V gene are SEHNR and FQNEAQ (reference sequence). V lost 3 bases and J lost 2; bases outside the gene matches: 1. In nucleotides, the CDR3 is TGTGCCAGCAGCTTTGGACAGGCCTACGAGCAGTACTTC. Its protein is CASSFGQAYEQYF.

V is TRBV19 and J is TRBJ1-5; D uncertain. Trimming pared 7 bases from V and 0 bases from J, leaving 13 bases between. The germline V gene has CDR1 LNHDA and CDR2 SQIVND (reference sequence). The CDR3 loop spans 15 amino acids. The CDR3 DNA sequence: TGTGCCAGTATTAGTATCGGTAATAGCAATCAGCCCCAGCATTTT. Translated, it gives CASISIGNSNQPQHF.

This chain links TRBV4-1 with TRBJ1-6, with D tentatively TRBD1 (6 bases). This CDR3 has 16 amino acids. Trimming removed 0 bases from V and 10 bases from J, with 16 bases in between. Germline V gene lookup returns CDR1 MGHRA and CDR2 YSYEKL. The CDR3 DNA reads TGCGCCAGCAGCCAAGAGGGGGCCCCCAGAGGGTCACCCCTCCACTTT. Encoded protein: CASSQEGAPRGSPLHF.

The CDR3 bases are TGTGCCATCAGCACCGGGACAGAGGCACCCCTCCACTTT. It translates to CAISTGTEAPLHF. The rearrangement joins TRBV10-3 to TRBJ1-6; 7 positions agree with TRBD1. This CDR3 is 13 amino acids long. Germline assignment: CDR1 ENHRY and CDR2 SYGVKD. V trimming: 6 bases; J trimming: 11 bases; junction bases outside the gene matches: 7.

In its sample, this clone was seen once. This chain links TRBV7-9 with TRBJ2-7; 9 bases are shared with TRBD1. The germline gives CDR1 SEHNR, CDR2 FQNEAQ (reference sequence). V lost 4 bases to trimming and J lost 3 bases; unmatched junction nucleotides: 13. There are 17 residues in the CDR3. The CDR3 here is CASSSPGQGSVDYEQYF. The CDR3 DNA is TGTGCCAGCAGCTCTCCGGGACAGGGATCCGTTGACTACGAGCAGTACTTC.

The chain uses TRBV21-1 and TRBJ2-7; TRBD1 is taken as the D call from the table, unchecked against the DNA. TRBV21-1 is a pseudogene. This CDR3 comprises 16 residues. The CDR3 bases are TGTGCCAGCAATCCAAAACGGAGGACAGGGGACTACGAGCAGTACTTC. It yields the protein CASNPKRRTGDYEQYF.